This T cell receptor (beta chain) is from a study of blood T cell repertoires in COVID-19. For the study at large: From T cells, B-cell-depleted T cells, or PBMCs came the material, which was cDNA or gDNA.

V was trimmed by 4 bases and J by 3 bases, leaving 7 bases between them. This CDR3 is built from 13 residues. Germline loops: CDR1 MRHNA, CDR2 SNTAGT. The assay was immunoSEQ multiplex PCR, and TCRdb's table has in-frame clones only and misses some. The table has about 270,000 clones, approximately 86% seen once. This chain links TRBV6-4 with TRBJ1-5; a weak D match, TRBD1 (6 bases). This TCR was recovered from a man aged 40-50 years who had recovered from COVID-19. Sequenced material: peripheral blood. CDR3 bases: TGTGCCAGCAGTGGACAGGACAATCAGCCCCAGCATTTT. Encoded protein: CASSGQDNQPQHF.